Listed below are T cell receptor beta chains from one sample, sequenced in a study of graft-versus-host responses after intestinal transplantation. The method was immunoSEQ multiplex PCR; TCRdb's version includes in-frame clones alone and lacks a portion of them. Of about 15,000 clones listed, roughly 78% are singletons. Here the sequenced sample was ileum tissue, taken 104 days after intestinal transplant. The source of these receptors is a human patient who received an intestinal transplant, so some T cells may come from the graft donor. Both conserved end residues are part of each CDR3. Fields, in order: clone size, D gene, V gene, J gene, CDR3 protein, CDR3 DNA. A D gene is named only where the DNA matches it firmly. Only some rows state a clone size, as once, few, many or a class for expanded clones.

>-|TRBD2|TRBV4-1|TRBJ2-3
CASSQGAAGGTVNTQYF
TGCGCCAGCAGCCAAGGGGCGGCGGGAGGGACCGTGAATACGCAGTATTTT
>-|-|TRBV4-3|TRBJ1-2
CASSQDRGTQNNYGYTF
TGCGCCAGCAGCCAAGATCGCGGGACACAGAATAACTATGGCTACACCTTC
>-|-|TRBV7-4|TRBJ1-6
CASSLRKGRLDSPLHF
TGTGCCAGCAGCTTAAGGAAGGGGCGACTGGATTCACCCCTCCACTTT
>-|TRBD2|TRBV20-1|TRBJ2-5
CSPLAGETQYF
TGCAGTCCTCTAGCGGGGGAGACCCAGTACTTC
>-|TRBD2|TRBV4-2|TRBJ2-5
CASSQPLAGSGETQYF
TGTGCCAGCAGCCAGCCACTAGCGGGTAGTGGAGAGACCCAGTACTTC
>-|TRBD1|TRBV6-1|TRBJ2-1
CASSRDRGLYNEQFF
TGTGCCAGCTCCCGGGACAGGGGGTTGTACAATGAGCAGTTCTTC
>-|-|TRBV7-9|TRBJ2-7
CASSLAAGSSYEQYF
TGTGCCAGCAGCTTAGCGGCAGGGAGCTCCTACGAGCAGTACTTC
>-|TRBD2|TRBV2|TRBJ2-4
CASSSWGLAGDSTAKNIQYF
TGTGCCAGCAGTTCCTGGGGGCTAGCGGGGGACTCCACAGCCAAAAACATTCAGTACTTC
>-|-|TRBV2|TRBJ2-7
CASSELISGVEQYF
TGTGCCAGCAGTGAATTGATATCGGGGGTGGAGCAGTACTTC
>-|-|TRBV9|TRBJ2-7
CASSVGPGEFSYEQYF
TGTGCCAGCAGCGTAGGGCCGGGAGAATTCTCCTACGAGCAGTACTTC
>-|TRBD2|TRBV6-5|TRBJ2-1
CASSRGSSAYNEQFF
TGTGCCAGCAGTCGCGGGAGCAGCGCCTACAATGAGCAGTTCTTC
>-|-|TRBV6-6|TRBJ2-2
CASSIYTGELFF
TGTGCCAGCAGTATTTACACCGGGGAGCTGTTTTTT
>-|TRBD1|TRBV7-9|TRBJ2-7
CASRQGAALSYEQYF
TGTGCCAGTAGACAGGGGGCGGCTCTCTCCTACGAGCAGTACTTC
>once|-|TRBV7-9|TRBJ2-2
CASSLFPRRYTGELFF
TGTGCCAGCAGCCTTTTTCCGCGGCGGTACACCGGGGAGCTGTTTTTT
>-|-|TRBV4-2|TRBJ1-1
CASKHGNTEAFF
TGTGCCAGCAAGCACGGAAACACTGAAGCTTTCTTT
>-|TRBD2|TRBV6-5|TRBJ2-3
CASTPVREIRDTQYF
TGTGCCAGCACCCCGGTGCGGGAGATTAGGGATACGCAGTATTTT
>-|TRBD2|TRBV7-2|TRBJ2-1
CASRAGGGNEQFF
TGTGCCAGCAGAGCGGGAGGGGGCAATGAGCAGTTCTTC
>-|TRBD1|TRBV6-6|TRBJ1-2
CASRLGTGYGYTF
TGTGCCAGCAGGCTCGGGACAGGGTATGGCTACACCTTC
>-|-|TRBV27|TRBJ2-5
CASSSVLGPRWETQYF
TGTGCCAGCAGTTCTGTTTTAGGCCCTAGGTGGGAGACCCAGTACTTC
>-|-|TRBV27|TRBJ2-1
CASPLCPPTGPSSYNEQFF
TGTGCCAGCCCCTTATGTCCCCCGACGGGGCCGAGCTCCTACAATGAGCAGTTCTTC
>few|-|TRBV10-3|TRBJ2-1
CAISPGHHNEQFF
TGTGCCATCAGTCCCGGACACCACAATGAGCAGTTCTTC
>-|-|TRBV7-8|TRBJ1-1
CASSLQGGTEAFF
TGTGCCAGCAGCTTACAGGGCGGGACTGAAGCTTTCTTT
>-|-|TRBV27|TRBJ1-1
CASRNREGPEAFF
TGTGCCAGCCGGAACAGGGAGGGCCCTGAAGCTTTCTTT
>few|-|TRBV19|TRBJ2-7
CASSNGAENEQYF
TGTGCCAGTAGTAATGGGGCGGAAAACGAGCAGTACTTC
>-|TRBD2|TRBV11-2|TRBJ2-7
CASTLAGGPRVDEQYF
TGTGCCAGCACGCTAGCGGGGGGGCCTCGGGTTGACGAGCAGTACTTC
>-|-|TRBV15|TRBJ1-4
CATSRVAIVGEKLFF
TGTGCCACCAGCAGAGTAGCAATCGTCGGTGAAAAACTGTTTTTT
>-|TRBD2|TRBV18|TRBJ2-1
CASSPTSGRVTYNEQFF
TGTGCCAGCTCCCCGACTAGCGGGAGGGTTACCTACAATGAGCAGTTCTTC
>-|-|TRBV28|TRBJ2-7
CASSFTKRRSLSYEQYF
TGTGCCAGCAGTTTCACCAAAAGGAGGTCACTATCCTACGAGCAGTACTTC
>-|-|TRBV6-7|TRBJ2-1
CASSSTGPPHEQFF
TGTGCCAGCAGTTCCACCGGGCCCCCACATGAGCAGTTCTTC
>-|-|TRBV4-3|TRBJ2-7
CASSQGGVGAAYEQYF
TGCGCCAGCAGCCAAGGGGGAGTCGGGGCCGCTTACGAGCAGTACTTC
>-|-|TRBV5-1|TRBJ2-3
CASSLGGSTDTQYF
TGCGCCAGCAGCTTGGGGGGCAGCACAGATACGCAGTATTTT
>-|-|TRBV28|TRBJ2-7
CASSQPLRLPSYEQYF
TGTGCCAGCAGTCAACCCCTGCGCCTCCCCTCCTACGAGCAGTACTTC
>-|-|TRBV18|TRBJ2-2
CASSPGTQDLLRVLFF
TGTGCCAGCTCACCAGGAACACAGGACTTGTTGAGGGTGCTGTTTTTT
>-|TRBD1|TRBV6-5|TRBJ1-2
CASSYGQGLFGYTF
TGTGCCAGCAGTTACGGACAGGGTTTGTTTGGCTACACCTTC
>-|-|TRBV4-1|TRBJ2-5
CASSPTGGKETQYF
TGCGCCAGCAGCCCAACCGGGGGCAAAGAGACCCAGTACTTC
>-|-|TRBV4-1|TRBJ1-2
CASSCRKSRVDYGYTF
TGCGCCAGCAGCTGCCGAAAGAGCAGGGTGGACTATGGCTACACCTTC
>-|TRBD1|TRBV4-1|TRBJ1-2
CASSHRFPGTGISNYGYTF
TGCGCCAGCAGCCACCGATTTCCCGGGACAGGGATTTCGAACTATGGCTACACCTTC
>medium-sized|-|TRBV4-1|TRBJ1-3
CASSPPDSFGNTIYF
TGCGCCAGCAGCCCCCCGGACAGTTTCGGAAACACCATATATTTT
>-|-|TRBV4-2|TRBJ2-7
CASSQEGGAGHSYEQYF
TGTGCCAGCAGCCAAGAGGGGGGGGCGGGGCATTCCTACGAGCAGTACTTC
>large|TRBD2|TRBV7-2|TRBJ2-7
CASSLGLAYEQYF
TGTGCCAGCAGCTTAGGACTAGCGTATGAGCAGTACTTC
>-|TRBD1|TRBV19|TRBJ1-5
CASSVLMGRDRGQPQHF
TGTGCCAGTAGTGTCCTAATGGGCCGGGACAGGGGTCAGCCCCAGCATTTT
>-|-|TRBV21-1|TRBJ2-7
CASSKQGEQYF
TGTGCCAGCAGCAAACAGGGCGAGCAGTACTTC
>few|TRBD1|TRBV9|TRBJ1-2
CASSLTGTVYGYTF
TGTGCCAGCAGCCTAACCGGGACAGTCTATGGCTACACCTTC
>-|-|TRBV11-3|TRBJ2-2
CASSPMVPPGELFF
TGTGCCAGCAGCCCGATGGTCCCGCCCGGGGAGCTGTTTTTT
>-|-|TRBV19|TRBJ2-1
CASSISRGYNEQFF
TGTGCCAGTAGTATTAGTCGGGGGTACAATGAGCAGTTCTTC
>-|-|TRBV11-3|TRBJ1-5
CASSLDGLAQPQHF
TGTGCCAGCAGCTTAGACGGCTTAGCTCAGCCCCAGCATTTT
>-|-|TRBV29-1|TRBJ2-3
CSGSRGRTDTQYF
TGCAGTGGATCGAGAGGACGGACAGATACGCAGTATTTT